This TCR beta chain emerged from a study of long-term antiretroviral therapy in people with HIV. The CDR3 sequence is 16 residues long. J gave up 0 bases and V 2 bases, and 4 bases lay outside the gene matches. The V gene's germline CDR1 is MGHRA and CDR2 YSYEKL. The run of the v3.0 immunoSEQ assay was at survey level. Libraries were prepared by immunoSEQ multiplex PCR; TCRdb keeps only in-frame clonotypes and omits some of them. This repertoire shows about 11,000 clones, roughly 79% found once; its top ten account for under 20%. Whole-study findings and limits: Unavailable data included ART adherence, viral resistance and therapy changes (switches in treatment). Clones showing expansion before ART dominated the repertoire at all time points.

For this clone: Its target is not known.

This clonotype originated in a young man with HIV. The sample was unsorted PBMCs, taken at the start of antiretroviral therapy, before treatment. This rearrangement joins TRBV4-1 to TRBJ2-1; 7 bases are shared with TRBD2. The CDR3 sequence is CASSQPGLNSYNEQFF. The CDR3 nucleotides are TGCGCCAGCAGCCAACCGGGACTAAACTCCTACAATGAGCAGTTCTTC.